The clone carrying this T cell receptor beta chain was seen only a few times. Its specificity is unknown. This record comes from a study of beta chain features in type 1 diabetes. On the study more broadly: Patients were similar to healthy donors in age and gender (as well as in cell yields). The study's findings and limits: Type 1 diabetes patients showed a moderate but significant shortening of TCRB CDR3s in all four CD4+ subsets. Compared with healthy donors, patients appeared to share more similar naive, central memory and regulatory TCRB repertoires. VDJ junctions in type 1 diabetes patients carried more deletions and fewer insertions.

V lost 0 bases, J lost 5 bases, and 3 bases stayed unmatched. Germline V gene data show CDR1 as MNHEY and CDR2 as SVGAGI. This CDR3 has 15 residues. The entirety of the isolated RNA underwent reverse transcription, so expressed TCRB transcripts were sequenced. Here immunoSEQ multiplex PCR was the method, and the copy in TCRdb shows in-frame clones only, minus some. The repertoire holds around 310,000 clones, with more than 9.5% as singletons. This sequence originates from a woman in her twenties or thirties in good health. This chain links TRBV6-5 with TRBJ1-4; 7 bases match TRBD1. Sequencing was performed on naive CD4+ T cells from blood. CDR3 in amino acids: CASSYSGQWNEKLFF. In DNA, the CDR3 is TGTGCCAGCAGTTACTCGGGACAGTGGAATGAAAAACTGTTTTTT.